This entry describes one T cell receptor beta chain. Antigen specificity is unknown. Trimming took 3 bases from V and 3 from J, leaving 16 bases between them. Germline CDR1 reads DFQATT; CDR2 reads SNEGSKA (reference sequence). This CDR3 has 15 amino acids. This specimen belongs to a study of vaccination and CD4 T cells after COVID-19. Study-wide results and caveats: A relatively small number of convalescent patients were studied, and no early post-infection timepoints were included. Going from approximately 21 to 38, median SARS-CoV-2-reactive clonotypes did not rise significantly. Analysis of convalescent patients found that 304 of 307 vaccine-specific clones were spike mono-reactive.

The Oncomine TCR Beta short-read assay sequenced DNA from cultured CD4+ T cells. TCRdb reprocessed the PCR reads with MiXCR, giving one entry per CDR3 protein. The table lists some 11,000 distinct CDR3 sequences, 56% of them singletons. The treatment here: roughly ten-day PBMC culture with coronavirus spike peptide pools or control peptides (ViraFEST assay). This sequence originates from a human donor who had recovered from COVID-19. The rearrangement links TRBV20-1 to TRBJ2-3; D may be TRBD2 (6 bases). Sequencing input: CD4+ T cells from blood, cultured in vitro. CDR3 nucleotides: TGCAGTGCTAGTGTTTCCGGGAGTGAAACAGATACGCAGTATTTT. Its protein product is CSASVSGSETDTQYF.